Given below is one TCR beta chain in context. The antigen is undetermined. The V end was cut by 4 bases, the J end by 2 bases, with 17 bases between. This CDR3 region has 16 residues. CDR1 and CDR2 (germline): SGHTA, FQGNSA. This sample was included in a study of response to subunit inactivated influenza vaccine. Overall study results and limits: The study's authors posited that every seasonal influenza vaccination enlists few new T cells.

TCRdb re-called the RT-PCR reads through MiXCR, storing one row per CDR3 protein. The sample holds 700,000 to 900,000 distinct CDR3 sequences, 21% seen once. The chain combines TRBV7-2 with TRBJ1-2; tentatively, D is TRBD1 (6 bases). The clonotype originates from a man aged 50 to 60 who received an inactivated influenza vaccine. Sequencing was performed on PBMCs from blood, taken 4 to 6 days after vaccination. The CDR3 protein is CASSSRRTAYNYGYTF. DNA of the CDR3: TGTGCCAGCAGCTCTAGGCGGACAGCTTACAACTATGGCTACACCTTC.